This TCR beta chain appears in the sequencing data of a study of post-analysis software for immune sequencing data. Overall study: Disease trajectories encompassed relapsing-remitting, secondary progressive and progressive-relapsing multiple sclerosis.

This clonotype was detected only a few times. The antigen remains unidentified. Between the trimmed V and J ends, which lost 5 bases and 8 bases, there was a span of 18 bases. This CDR3 has 14 residues. Germline-derived CDR1 and CDR2 are SGHTA and FQGNSA. Overall study results and limits: Multiple sclerosis was associated with a significant reduction in normalized Chao1 diversity relative to controls. Samples made in the same batch grouped tightly together by F measure. Comparison of patients with controls showed 4 to 6 TRBV segments more frequent in patients, TRBV5-6, TRBV5-1 and TRBV20-1 among them.

Unique molecular identifiers were built into the TCR beta cDNA libraries. Hundreds of thousands of cDNA molecules came from around 0.96 to 9.9 million T cells. TCRdb independently ran MiXCR on the PCR reads; one entry per CDR3 protein. The repertoire holds roughly 670,000 distinct CDR3 sequences, with 55% to 70% as singletons. The sequencing input was blood. The sequence was collected from a girl under 10 years old with multiple sclerosis. The chain is built from TRBV7-2 and TRBJ1-2; the D is unclear. The chain's CDR3 is CASSTFLAPGGYTF. DNA of the CDR3: TGTGCCAGCAGCACCTTCTTGGCCCCGGGGGGCTACACCTTC.